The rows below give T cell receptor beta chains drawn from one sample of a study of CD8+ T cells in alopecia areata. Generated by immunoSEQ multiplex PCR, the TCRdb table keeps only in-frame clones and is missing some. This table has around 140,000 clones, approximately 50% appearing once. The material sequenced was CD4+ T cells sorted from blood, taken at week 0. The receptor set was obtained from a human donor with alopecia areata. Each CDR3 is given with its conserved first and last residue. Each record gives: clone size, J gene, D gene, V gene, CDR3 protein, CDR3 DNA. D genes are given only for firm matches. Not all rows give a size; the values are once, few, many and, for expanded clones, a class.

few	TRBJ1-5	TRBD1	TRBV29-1	CSGGQGGNQPQHF	TGCAGCGGGGGACAGGGCGGCAATCAGCCCCAGCATTTT
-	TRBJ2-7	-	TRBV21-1	CASSKLGYEQYF	TGTGCCAGCAGCAAACTTGGCTACGAGCAGTACTTC
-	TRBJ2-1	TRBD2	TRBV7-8	CASSLAGGGNYNEQFF	TGTGCCAGCAGTCTAGCGGGAGGTGGGAACTACAATGAGCAGTTCTTC
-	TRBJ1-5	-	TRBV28	CASSSVTRSQHF	TGTGCCAGCAGTTCGGTGACGCGATCCCAGCATTTT
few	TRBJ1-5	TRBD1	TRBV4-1	CASSQQTGVQPQHF	TGCGCCAGCAGCCAACAGACAGGGGTTCAGCCCCAGCATTTT
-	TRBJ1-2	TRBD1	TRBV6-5	CASSFSGGVQDYGYTF	TGTGCCAGCAGTTTCTCAGGGGGGGTCCAGGACTATGGCTACACCTTC
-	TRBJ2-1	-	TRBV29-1	CSVGRAGDEQFF	TGCAGCGTTGGACGGGCAGGGGATGAGCAGTTCTTC
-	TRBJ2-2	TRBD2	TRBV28	CASSLEAAGANTGELFF	TGTGCCAGCAGTTTGGAGGCAGCGGGAGCGAACACCGGGGAGCTGTTTTTT
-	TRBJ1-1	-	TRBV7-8	CASSSRANEAFF	TGTGCCAGCAGCTCCCGGGCCAATGAAGCTTTCTTT
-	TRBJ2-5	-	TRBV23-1	CASSQKKTGAQYF	TGCGCCAGCAGTCAAAAAAAGACAGGTGCCCAGTACTTC
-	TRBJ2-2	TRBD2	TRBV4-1	CASSPLLAGGTGELFF	TGCGCCAGCAGCCCCCTACTAGCGGGAGGGACCGGGGAGCTGTTTTTT
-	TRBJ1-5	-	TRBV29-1	CSASSGDQPQHF	TGCAGCGCCTCGAGTGGGGATCAGCCCCAGCATTTT
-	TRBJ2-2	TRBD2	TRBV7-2	CASRPWTSGITGELFF	TGTGCCAGCAGACCCTGGACTAGCGGGATCACCGGGGAGCTGTTTTTT
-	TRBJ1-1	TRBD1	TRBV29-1	CSVGQGSNTEAFF	TGCAGCGTGGGACAGGGATCGAACACTGAAGCTTTCTTT
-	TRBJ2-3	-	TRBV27	CASSLQGLTTHTDTQYF	TGTGCCAGCAGTTTACAGGGCCTGACTACACACACAGATACGCAGTATTTT
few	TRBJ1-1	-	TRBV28	CASRGGPNTEAFF	TGTGCCAGCAGAGGGGGACCGAACACTGAAGCTTTCTTT
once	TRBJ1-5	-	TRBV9	CASSLFWGTSNQPQHF	TGTGCCAGCAGCTTATTTTGGGGGACAAGCAATCAGCCCCAGCATTTT
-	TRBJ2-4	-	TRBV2	CASSGGAGTKNIQYF	TGTGCCAGCAGTGGAGGGGCAGGGACCAAAAACATTCAGTACTTC
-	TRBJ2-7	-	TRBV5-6	CASSSSGEQYF	TGTGCCAGCAGCTCTTCGGGGGAGCAGTACTTC
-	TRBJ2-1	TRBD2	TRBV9	CASSVSGFLNEQFF	TGTGCCAGCAGCGTTAGCGGGTTTTTGAATGAGCAGTTCTTC
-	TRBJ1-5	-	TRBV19	CASSVGRRNQPQHF	TGTGCCAGTAGTGTCGGACGACGCAATCAGCCCCAGCATTTT
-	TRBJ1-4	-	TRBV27	CASKDPSRNEKLFF	TGTGCCAGCAAAGACCCATCGCGGAATGAAAAACTGTTTTTT
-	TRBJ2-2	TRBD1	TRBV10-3	CAISGTANTGELFF	TGTGCCATCTCGGGGACAGCGAACACCGGGGAGCTGTTTTTT
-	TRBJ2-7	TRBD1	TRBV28	CASSLIRDRVYEQYF	TGTGCCAGCAGCCTGATCCGGGACAGGGTCTACGAGCAGTACTTC
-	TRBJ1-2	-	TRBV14	CASSQLGGRTGGYTF	TGTGCCAGCAGCCAACTCGGCGGGCGGACGGGAGGCTACACCTTC
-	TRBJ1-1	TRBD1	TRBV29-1	CRVGQGLMTEAFF	TGCAGAGTGGGACAGGGGTTGATGACTGAAGCTTTCTTT
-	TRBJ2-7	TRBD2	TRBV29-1	CSVEGPPRGSVHREQYF	TGCAGCGTTGAAGGCCCCCCTCGCGGGAGCGTTCACCGCGAGCAGTACTTC
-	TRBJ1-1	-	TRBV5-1	CASSVGLGRALRAFF	TGCGCCAGCAGCGTGGGTCTGGGCAGGGCCTTACGAGCTTTCTTT
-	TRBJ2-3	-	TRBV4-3	CASSPRSSDTQYF	TGCGCCAGCAGCCCGAGGAGCTCAGATACGCAGTATTTT
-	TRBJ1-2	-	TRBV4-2	CASSQDTGANYGYTF	TGTGCCAGCAGCCAAGATACGGGAGCTAACTATGGCTACACCTTC
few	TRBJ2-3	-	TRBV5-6	CASSLPGANTDTQYF	TGTGCCAGCAGCTTGCCGGGGGCAAATACAGATACGCAGTATTTT
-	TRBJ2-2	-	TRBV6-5	CASRLGTGELFF	TGTGCCAGCCGCCTAGGGACCGGGGAGCTGTTTTTT
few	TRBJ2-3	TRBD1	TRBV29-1	CSVDTRGDTQYF	TGCAGCGTTGATACCAGGGGGGATACGCAGTATTTT
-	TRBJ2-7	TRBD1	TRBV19	CASSPRQGEWYEQYF	TGTGCCAGTAGTCCCAGACAGGGGGAGTGGTACGAGCAGTACTTC
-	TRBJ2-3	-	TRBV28	CATERETDTQYF	TGTGCCACCGAGAGGGAGACAGATACGCAGTATTTT
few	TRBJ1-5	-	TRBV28	CASVGGSRPQHF	TGTGCCAGCGTTGGGGGTAGTCGGCCCCAGCATTTT
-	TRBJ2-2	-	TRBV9	CASSGSQANTGELFF	TGTGCCAGCAGTGGGTCTCAAGCGAACACCGGGGAGCTGTTTTTT
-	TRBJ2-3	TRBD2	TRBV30	CAWSVPPSGSRPTQYF	TGTGCCTGGAGTGTACCCCCTAGCGGGAGTCGACCTACGCAGTATTTT
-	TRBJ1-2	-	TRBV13	CASSAGQLLNSNYGYTF	TGTGCCAGCAGCGCCGGGCAACTCCTCAATAGTAACTATGGCTACACCTTC
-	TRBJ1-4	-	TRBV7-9	CASSFKGGSNEKLFF	TGTGCCAGCAGCTTTAAGGGGGGCTCTAATGAAAAACTGTTTTTT
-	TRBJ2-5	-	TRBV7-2	CASSFGGGQETQYF	TGTGCCAGCAGCTTCGGTGGCGGACAAGAGACCCAGTACTTC